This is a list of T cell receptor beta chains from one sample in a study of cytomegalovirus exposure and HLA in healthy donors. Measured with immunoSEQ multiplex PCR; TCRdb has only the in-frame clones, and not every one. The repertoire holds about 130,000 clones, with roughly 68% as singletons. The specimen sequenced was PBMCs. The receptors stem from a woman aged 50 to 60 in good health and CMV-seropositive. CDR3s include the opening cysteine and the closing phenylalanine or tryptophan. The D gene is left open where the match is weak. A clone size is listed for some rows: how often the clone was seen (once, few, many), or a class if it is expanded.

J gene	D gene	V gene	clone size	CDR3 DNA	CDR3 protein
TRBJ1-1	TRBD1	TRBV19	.	TGTGCCAGTAGTATAAGGGACAGGGGCGCAGGGACTGAAGCTTTCTTT	CASSIRDRGAGTEAFF
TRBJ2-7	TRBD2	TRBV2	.	TGTGCCAGCCTACCGGGACTAGCGGGCTACGAGCAGTACTTC	CASLPGLAGYEQYF
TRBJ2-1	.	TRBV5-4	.	TGTGCCAGCAGCCGCAGCCGGGGAGAATACAATGAGCAGTTCTTC	CASSRSRGEYNEQFF
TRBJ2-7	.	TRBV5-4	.	TGTGCCAGCAGCTTCCAGCGGCCCGCGAGAAACGAGCAGTACTTC	CASSFQRPARNEQYF
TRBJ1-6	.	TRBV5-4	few	TGTGCCAGCAGCTTGGATCGGGGGGCCTCCTATAATTCACCCCTCCACTTT	CASSLDRGASYNSPLHF
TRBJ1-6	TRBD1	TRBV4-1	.	TGCGCCAGCAGCCAAGGGGCAGGGGGCGCGTCTAATTCACCCCTCCACTTT	CASSQGAGGASNSPLHF
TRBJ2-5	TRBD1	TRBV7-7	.	TGTGCCAGCAGCCCTGGGACAGGGGGATTCCAAGAGACCCAGTACTTC	CASSPGTGGFQETQYF
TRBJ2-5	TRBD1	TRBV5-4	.	TGTGCCAGCAGCTTGGTGGGACAGGAAGAAGAGACCCAGTACTTC	CASSLVGQEEETQYF
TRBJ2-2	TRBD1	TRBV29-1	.	TGCAGCGTTGAAGAGGCAGGTAGGACAGGGACGAACACCGGGGAGCTGTTTTTT	CSVEEAGRTGTNTGELFF
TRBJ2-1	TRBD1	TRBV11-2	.	TGTGCCAGCAGCTTAAATCAGGGGGCGTATAGTGAGCAGTTCTTC	CASSLNQGAYSEQFF
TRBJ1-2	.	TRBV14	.	TGTGCCAGCAGCCAAGTAGCGAACTATGGCTACACCTTC	CASSQVANYGYTF
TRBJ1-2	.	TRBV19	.	TGTGCCAGTAGTATACGGAGGTACGGCTATGGCTACACCTTC	CASSIRRYGYGYTF
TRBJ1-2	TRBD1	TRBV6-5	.	TGTGCCAGCAGAACGACAGGGCATGGCTACACCTTC	CASRTTGHGYTF
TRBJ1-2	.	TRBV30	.	TGTGCCTGGAGTGTAGAGAGGAGTTACTATGGCTACACCTTC	CAWSVERSYYGYTF
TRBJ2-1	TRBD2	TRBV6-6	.	TGTGCCAGTGGGGACCGACTAGCGAATTCCTACAATGAGCAGTTCTTC	CASGDRLANSYNEQFF
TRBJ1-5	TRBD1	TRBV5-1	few	TGCGCCAGCAGTTCAGACAGGGATCAGCCCCAGCATTTT	CASSSDRDQPQHF
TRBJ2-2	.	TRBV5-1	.	TGCGCCAGCAGCCCCCTGGCTGGCACCGGGGAGCTGTTTTTT	CASSPLAGTGELFF
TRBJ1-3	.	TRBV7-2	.	TGTGCCAGCAGCTGGAGCTGGGTAGGAGACACCATATATTTT	CASSWSWVGDTIYF
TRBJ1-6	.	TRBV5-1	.	TGCGCCAGCAGCTTGGATGGGGGCGCGGGTTCACCCCTCCACTTT	CASSLDGGAGSPLHF
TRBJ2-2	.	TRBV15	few	TGTGCCACCGGAAGGGGGGGGCATATCGGGGAGCTGTTTTTT	CATGRGGHIGELFF
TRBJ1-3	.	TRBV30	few	TGTGCCTTAAAACTGTCTGGAAACACCATATATTTT	CALKLSGNTIYF
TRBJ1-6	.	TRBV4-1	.	TGCGCCAGCAGCCAAGCTCCGGGAACAGGGTCCAAGAATTCACCCCTCCACTTT	CASSQAPGTGSKNSPLHF
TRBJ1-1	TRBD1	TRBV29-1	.	TGCAGCGTTGAAGGCCGGGGACAGGGTTCGGGGGGGATGAACACTGAAGCTTTCTTT	CSVEGRGQGSGGMNTEAFF
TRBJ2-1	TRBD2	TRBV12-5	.	TGTGCTAGTTTCTTTGGGGGGACTAGCGGGGGAAATGAGCAGTTCTTC	CASFFGGTSGGNEQFF
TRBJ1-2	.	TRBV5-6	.	TGTGCCAGCAGCTTTCCATGGCAGGGCCAAAATAACGGCTACACCTTC	CASSFPWQGQNNGYTF
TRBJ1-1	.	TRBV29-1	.	TGCAGCGTTGATCGGGGCACTGAAGCTTTCTTT	CSVDRGTEAFF
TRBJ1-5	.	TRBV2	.	TGTGCCAGCTCCGAGGCGGGCGGAAGGGCCGTCGTGCATTTT	CASSEAGGRAVVHF
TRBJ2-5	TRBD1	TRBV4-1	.	TGCGCCAGCAGCCTCAGGTCCTCAGGGGGAGAGACCCAGTACTTC	CASSLRSSGGETQYF
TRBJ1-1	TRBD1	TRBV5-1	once	TGCGCCAGCAGCCCATCCGGGACAGGGGTCACTGAAGCTTTCTTT	CASSPSGTGVTEAFF
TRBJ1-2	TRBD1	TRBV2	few	TGTGCCAGCAGTGAAAATACAGGGGCTGGCTACACCTTC	CASSENTGAGYTF
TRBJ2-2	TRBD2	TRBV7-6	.	TGTGCCAGCAGCTCCCCTAGCGGGGGCGGGGAGCTGTTTTTT	CASSSPSGGGELFF
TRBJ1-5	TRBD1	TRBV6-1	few	TGTGCCAGCAGGGCACCGGGACAGGGGAATCAGCCCCAGCATTTT	CASRAPGQGNQPQHF
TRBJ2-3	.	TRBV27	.	TGTGCCAGCAGTACTATCGGGCGGGGACTGTGGAGCACAGATACGCAGTATTTT	CASSTIGRGLWSTDTQYF
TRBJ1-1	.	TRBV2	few	TGTGCCAGCGACTTAGAAATTTCCACTGAAGCTTTCTTT	CASDLEISTEAFF
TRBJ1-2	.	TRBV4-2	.	TGTGCCAGCACACCCGACAGCACTAACTATGGCTACACCTTC	CASTPDSTNYGYTF
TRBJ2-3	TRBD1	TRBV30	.	TGTGCCCGGCGTGGACAGGCGACAGATACGCAGTATTTT	CARRGQATDTQYF
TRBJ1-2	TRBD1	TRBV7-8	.	TGTGCCAGCAGCACCCGGACAGGATCCTACACCTTC	CASSTRTGSYTF
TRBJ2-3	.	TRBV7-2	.	TGTGCCAGCAGCTTACTTAGGACAACTAGCACAGATACGCAGTATTTT	CASSLLRTTSTDTQYF
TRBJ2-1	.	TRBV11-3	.	TGTGCCAGCAGCTTATCCGGCGGGCAGTTCTTC	CASSLSGGQFF
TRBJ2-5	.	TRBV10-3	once	TGTGCCATCAGAGGATCAGGGTGGGAGACCCAGTACTTC	CAIRGSGWETQYF
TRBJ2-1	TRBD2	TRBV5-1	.	TGCGCCAGCAGCTTTGGGGCTAGCGGGGGGCTGTATAATGAGCAGTTCTTC	CASSFGASGGLYNEQFF
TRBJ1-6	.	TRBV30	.	TGTGCCTCCGGGGATTCACCCCTCCACTTT	CASGDSPLHF
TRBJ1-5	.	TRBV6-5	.	TGTGCCAGCGAGGATCAGCCCCAGCATTTT	CASEDQPQHF